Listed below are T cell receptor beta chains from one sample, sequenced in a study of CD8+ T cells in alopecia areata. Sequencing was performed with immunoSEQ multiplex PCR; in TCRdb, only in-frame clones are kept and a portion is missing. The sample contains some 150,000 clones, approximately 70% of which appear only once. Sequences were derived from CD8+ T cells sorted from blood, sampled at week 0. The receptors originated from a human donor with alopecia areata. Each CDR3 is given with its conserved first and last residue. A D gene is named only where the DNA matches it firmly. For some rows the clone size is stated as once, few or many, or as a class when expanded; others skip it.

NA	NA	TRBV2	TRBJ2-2	TGTGCCAGCAGCTCCCCTCGGGCGGCCGGGGAGCTGTTTTTT	CASSSPRAAGELFF
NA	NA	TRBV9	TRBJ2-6	TGTGCCAGCAGCGTAGGCTCTGGGGCCAACGTCCTGACTTTC	CASSVGSGANVLTF
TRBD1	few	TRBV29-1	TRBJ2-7	TGCAGCGTTCGGACAGGCTCCTACGAGCAGTACTTC	CSVRTGSYEQYF
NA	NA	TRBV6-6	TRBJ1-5	TGTGCCAGCAGTTACGTCTGGTCGCAAAATCAGCCCCAGCATTTT	CASSYVWSQNQPQHF
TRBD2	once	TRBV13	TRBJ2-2	TGTGCCAGCAGCACCACTAGCGGGGGCCACACCGGGGAGCTGTTTTTT	CASSTTSGGHTGELFF
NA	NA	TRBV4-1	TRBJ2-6	TGCGCCAGCAGCTTACACGAGGGGGGGATCTCTGGGGCCAACGTCCTGACTTTC	CASSLHEGGISGANVLTF
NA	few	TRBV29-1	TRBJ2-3	TGCAGCGTTGACTACCGGAGCACAGATACGCAGTATTTT	CSVDYRSTDTQYF
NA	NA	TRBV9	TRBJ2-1	TGTGCCAGTGGGGGCGATGAGCAGTTCTTC	CASGGDEQFF
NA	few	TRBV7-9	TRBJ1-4	TGTGCCAGCAGCTCGGGAGGGGGAGGCGAAAAACTGTTTTTT	CASSSGGGGEKLFF
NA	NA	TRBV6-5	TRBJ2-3	TGTGCCAGCATGTCGGGGGCGACAGATACGCAGTATTTT	CASMSGATDTQYF
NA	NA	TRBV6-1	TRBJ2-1	TGTGCCAGCAGCTCAGGGAATGAGCAGTTCTTC	CASSSGNEQFF
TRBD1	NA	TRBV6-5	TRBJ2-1	TGTGCCAGCAGCATCGACAGGGGAGGCTACAATGAGCAGTTCTTC	CASSIDRGGYNEQFF
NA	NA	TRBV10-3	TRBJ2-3	TGTGCCAGCGCCGGACAGCCCACAGATACGCAGTATTTT	CASAGQPTDTQYF
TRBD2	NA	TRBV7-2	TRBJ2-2	TGTGCCAGCAGCCCGCGGGGGGGCACCACCGGGGAGCTGTTTTTT	CASSPRGGTTGELFF
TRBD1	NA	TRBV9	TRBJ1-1	TGTGCCAGCACCCCATTGCAGGGGGCAAGCACTGAAGCTTTCTTT	CASTPLQGASTEAFF
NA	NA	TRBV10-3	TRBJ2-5	TGTGCCATCCGACCCAAAAGACAAGAGACCCAGTACTTC	CAIRPKRQETQYF
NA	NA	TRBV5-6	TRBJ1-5	TGTGCCAGCAGCTCCGGCCTTCAGCCCCAGCATTTT	CASSSGLQPQHF
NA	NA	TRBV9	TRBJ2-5	TGTGCCAGCAGCGTAGGAAGTGGGGGGGCGACGGAGACCCAGTACTTC	CASSVGSGGATETQYF
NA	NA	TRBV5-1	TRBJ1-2	TGCGCCAGCAGCTCCACGGACGGCTTCGTTGCAAATGGCTACACCTTC	CASSSTDGFVANGYTF
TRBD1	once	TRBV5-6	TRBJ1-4	TGTGCCAGCAGCTTTGGGGACAGTGTTGAAAAACTGTTTTTT	CASSFGDSVEKLFF
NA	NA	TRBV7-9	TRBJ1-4	TGTGCCAGCAGCTGGAGGGGCTTTAATGAAAAACTGTTTTTT	CASSWRGFNEKLFF
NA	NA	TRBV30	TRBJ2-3	TGTGCCTGGAGTTCCACGTTGGGGGCAGATACGCAGTATTTT	CAWSSTLGADTQYF
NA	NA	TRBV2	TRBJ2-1	TGTGCCAGCAGTGAAACGAGGTCGACGTACAATGAGCAGTTCTTC	CASSETRSTYNEQFF
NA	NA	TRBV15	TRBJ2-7	TGTGCCACCGGTTCGAGACTCGAACCTTACGAGCAGTACTTC	CATGSRLEPYEQYF
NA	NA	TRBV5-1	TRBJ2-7	TGCGCCAGCGGGAATTGGGGTTTTGGTTCCTACGAGCAGTACTTC	CASGNWGFGSYEQYF
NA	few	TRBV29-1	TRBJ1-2	TGCAGCGTTGAAAAAACAGATAACTATGGCTACACCTTC	CSVEKTDNYGYTF
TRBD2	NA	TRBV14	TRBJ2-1	TGTGCCAGCAGCCAAGCGGGGGGGCTGGATGAGCAGTTCTTC	CASSQAGGLDEQFF
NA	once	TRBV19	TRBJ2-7	TGTGCCAGTAGTATCGGGGGGCTGGGCGAGCAGTACTTC	CASSIGGLGEQYF
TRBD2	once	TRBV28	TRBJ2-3	TGTGCCAGCAGTTTATGCGAGGGGAGCGGGGGGATCACAGATACGCAGTATTTT	CASSLCEGSGGITDTQYF
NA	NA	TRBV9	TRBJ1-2	TGTGCCAGCAGCCCCCACACCTTC	CASSPHTF
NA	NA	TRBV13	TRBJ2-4	TGTGCCAGCAGCTTAGAACGGGGGAGACTAGCCAAAAACATTCAGTACTTC	CASSLERGRLAKNIQYF
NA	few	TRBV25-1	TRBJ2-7	TGTGCCAGCGATAACGGTCCTTCCGAGCAGTACTTC	CASDNGPSEQYF
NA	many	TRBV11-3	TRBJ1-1	TGTGCCAGCAGCTTAGGGGACACTGAAGCTTTCTTT	CASSLGDTEAFF
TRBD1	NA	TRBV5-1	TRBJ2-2	TGCGCCAGCAGCTTTCCGGCAGGGGGCTCCGGGGAGCTGTTTTTT	CASSFPAGGSGELFF
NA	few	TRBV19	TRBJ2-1	TGTGCCAGTAGTAAACGACAGTACAATGAGCAGTTCTTC	CASSKRQYNEQFF
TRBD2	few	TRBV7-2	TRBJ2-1	TGTGCCAGCAGCTTAGGGGTCGGACTAGGGGACAATGAGCAGTTCTTC	CASSLGVGLGDNEQFF
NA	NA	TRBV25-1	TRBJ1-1	TGTGCCAGCAGTGACAGGGTGAGGGCTTTCTTT	CASSDRVRAFF
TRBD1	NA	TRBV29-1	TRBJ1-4	TGCAGCGTTAGGACAGGGCACGGGGAAGAAAAACTGTTTTTT	CSVRTGHGEEKLFF
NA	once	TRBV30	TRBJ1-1	TGTGCCTGGAGTGTAGCAGGGGACACTGAAGCTTTCTTT	CAWSVAGDTEAFF
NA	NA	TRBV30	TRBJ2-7	TGTGCCTGGAGTGGCGCCAGGATCCACGAGCAGTACTTC	CAWSGARIHEQYF